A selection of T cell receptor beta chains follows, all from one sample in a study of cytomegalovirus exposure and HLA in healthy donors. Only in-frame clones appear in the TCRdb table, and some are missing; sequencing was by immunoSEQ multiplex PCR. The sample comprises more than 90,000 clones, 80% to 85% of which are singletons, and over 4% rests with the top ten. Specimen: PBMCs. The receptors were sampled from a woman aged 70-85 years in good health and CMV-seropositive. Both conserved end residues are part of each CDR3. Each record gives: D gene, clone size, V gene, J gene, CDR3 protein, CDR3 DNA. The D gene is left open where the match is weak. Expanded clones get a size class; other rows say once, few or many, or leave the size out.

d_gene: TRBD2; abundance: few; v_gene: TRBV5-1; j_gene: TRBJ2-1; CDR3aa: CASSLGASGSNEQFF; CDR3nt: TGCGCCAGCAGCTTGGGGGCTAGCGGGAGCAATGAGCAGTTCTTC
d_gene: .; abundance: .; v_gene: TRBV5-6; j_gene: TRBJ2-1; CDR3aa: CASSPPLGQRPTTNEQFF; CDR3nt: TGTGCCAGCAGCCCCCCTCTGGGCCAGCGGCCGACCACCAATGAGCAGTTCTTC
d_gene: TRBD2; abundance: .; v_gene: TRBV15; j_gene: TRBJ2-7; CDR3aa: CATSRDLGLSYEQYF; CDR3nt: TGTGCCACCAGCAGAGATCTGGGACTATCCTACGAGCAGTACTTC
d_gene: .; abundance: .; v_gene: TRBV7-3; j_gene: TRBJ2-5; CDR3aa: CASSYGRDIKETQYF; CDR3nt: TGTGCCAGCAGCTACGGACGGGACATAAAAGAGACCCAGTACTTC
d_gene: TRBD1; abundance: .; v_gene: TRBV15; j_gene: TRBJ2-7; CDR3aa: CATSSGLRDRDHEQYF; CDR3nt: TGTGCCACCAGCAGTGGCCTTCGGGACAGGGACCACGAGCAGTACTTC
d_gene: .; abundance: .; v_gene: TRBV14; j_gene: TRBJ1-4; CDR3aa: CASSQGGGNNEKLFF; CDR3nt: TGTGCCAGCAGCCAAGGCGGGGGGAATAATGAAAAACTGTTTTTT
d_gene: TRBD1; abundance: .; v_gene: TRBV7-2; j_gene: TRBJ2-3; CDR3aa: CASSSNRGADTQYF; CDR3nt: TGTGCCAGCAGCTCCAACAGGGGCGCAGATACGCAGTATTTT
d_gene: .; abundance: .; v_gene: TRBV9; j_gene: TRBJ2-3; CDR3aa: CASSVGLTSSTDTQYF; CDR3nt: TGTGCCAGCAGCGTAGGACTCACCAGTAGCACAGATACGCAGTATTTT
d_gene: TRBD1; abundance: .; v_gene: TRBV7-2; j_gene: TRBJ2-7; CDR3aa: CASSWDREGEQYF; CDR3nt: TGTGCCAGCAGCTGGGACAGGGAGGGCGAGCAGTACTTC
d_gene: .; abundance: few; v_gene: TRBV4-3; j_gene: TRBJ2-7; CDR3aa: CASSQARDWSSGEQYF; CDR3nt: TGCGCCAGCAGCCAAGCCCGGGACTGGAGTTCTGGGGAGCAGTACTTC